Described below is a single T cell receptor beta chain sequence and its context. Authors' analysis steps: Estimation of nucleated cell counts was performed using reference gene primer amplification. Method: immunoSEQ multiplex PCR; TCRdb's copy keeps in-frame clones and lacks some. Clonal size and the V and J genes are those of that table, whereas D and trimming came from the DNA. The table shows about 87,000 clones, with roughly four fifths occurring only once. The V gene's germline CDR1 is MNHEY and CDR2 SVGAGI. Trimming removed 6 bases from V and 5 bases from J, with 5 bases in between. The CDR3 extends over 11 amino acids. The data are from a study of blood T cell repertoires in COVID-19. Study-wide context: Acute and convalescent COVID-19 specimens originated in the United States, Italy and Spain. The analysed material was cDNA or gDNA that came from T cells, B-cell-depleted T cells, or PBMCs.

This receptor was identified in a woman between 65 and 79 years old with acute or convalescent COVID-19. This sequence joins TRBV6-5 and TRBJ1-5; no clear D. The sequenced sample consisted of peripheral blood. The CDR3 DNA is TGTGCCAGCAGGGGCTATCAGCCCCAGCATTTT. Amino acids: CASRGYQPQHF.